These 18 T cell receptor beta chains originate from one sample sequenced in a study of blood T cell repertoires in COVID-19. Here immunoSEQ multiplex PCR was the method, and the copy in TCRdb shows in-frame clones only, minus some. The sample lists 250,000 or so clones, 70% to 90% occurring once. What was sequenced was peripheral blood. The receptors originated from a man younger than 30 with active or convalescent COVID-19.

CDR3 DNA sequence: TGTGCCAGCAGTTACTCGATTAATCCACTCACTCATGAGCAGTTCTTC. Translating it yields CASSYSINPLTHEQFF. The V and J genes are TRBV6-5 and TRBJ2-1; no reliable D call. The V end was cut by 0 bases, the J end by 8 bases, with 17 bases between. This CDR3 has 16 residues. CDR1 MNHEY and CDR2 SVGAGI come from the germline V gene.

The V gene is TRBV2, the J gene TRBJ1-6; TRBD1 agrees at 9 bases. CDR1 is SNHLY and CDR2 is FYNNEI in the germline V gene. This CDR3 is built from 17 residues. The V segment lost 0 bases and the J segment 9 bases; nucleotides outside the gene matches: 9. Written as DNA, the CDR3 is TGTGCCAGCAGTGAAGCGCTTCTGGGGACAGGGCTTTCACCCCTCCACTTT. This encodes CASSEALLGTGLSPLHF.

The genes are TRBV7-3 and TRBJ1-3; the D gene is possibly TRBD1 (5 bases). Per the germline V gene, CDR1 is SGHTA and CDR2 is FQGTGA. The CDR3 totals 14 residues. V shed 0 bases and J shed 2 bases, with 5 bases lying between them. The CDR3 sequence: CASSLTGAGNTIYF. DNA for the CDR3: TGTGCCAGCAGCTTAACAGGGGCTGGAAACACCATATATTTT.

J is TRBJ2-1 and V is TRBV11-2; no clear D gene. Between the trimmed V and J ends, which lost 0 bases and 0 bases, there was a span of 6 bases. The germline gives CDR1 SGHAT, CDR2 FQNNGV. CDR3 length equals 15 residues. The DNA of the CDR3 is TGTGCCAGCAGCTTAGAGGTTAGCTCCTACAATGAGCAGTTCTTC. Its protein is CASSLEVSSYNEQFF.

In this sample, this clone turned up once. V gene TRBV4-3 combines with J gene TRBJ2-7, with TRBD1 matching 8 bases. V lost 1 base to trimming and J lost 3 bases; unmatched junction nucleotides: 8. The germline gives CDR1 LGHNA, CDR2 YSLEER. The CDR3 is made up of 16 amino acids. CDR3: CASSQGAGTGFYEQYF. CDR3 DNA sequence: TGCGCCAGCAGCCAAGGAGCCGGGACAGGTTTCTACGAGCAGTACTTC.

The J gene is TRBJ1-1, the V gene TRBV20-1; D remains ambiguous. CDR3 length: 13 amino acids. The germline V and J ends were trimmed by 3 bases and 1 base, with 9 bases remaining between them. From germline, CDR1 is DFQATT and CDR2 SNEGSKA (reference sequence). The CDR3 nucleotides read TGCAGTGCTAGTACGGGAAAGAACACTGAAGCTTTCTTT. It specifies CSASTGKNTEAFF.

This clone appeared once. The chain uses TRBV6-5 and TRBJ1-2; no clear D gene. V gave up 7 bases and J gave up 2 bases, with 8 bases separating them. Germline loops: CDR1 MNHEY, CDR2 SVGAGI. This CDR3 is built from 12 residues. The CDR3 DNA reads TGTGCCAGCAAAGACGGGAACTATGGCTACACCTTC. As protein: CASKDGNYGYTF.

The chain couples TRBV10-3 to TRBJ1-4, with unresolved D. This CDR3 has 15 amino acids. Trimming took off 0 bases at V and 4 bases at J, with 9 bases between the two ends. Germline CDR1 reads ENHRY; CDR2 reads SYGVKD. The CDR3 region is CAISESSGYNEKLFF. The CDR3 DNA reads as TGTGCCATCAGTGAGTCGTCCGGGTATAATGAAAAACTGTTTTTT.

In its sample, this clone was seen once. The rearrangement uses TRBV9 and TRBJ1-1; D gene ambiguous. V shed 0 bases and J shed 4 bases, with 10 bases lying between them. Germline CDR1 reads SGDLS; CDR2 reads YYNGEE. The length of the CDR3 is 14 residues. The CDR3 protein is CASSVVSQFTEAFF. CDR3 bases: TGTGCCAGCAGCGTAGTGTCACAGTTCACTGAAGCTTTCTTT. Looking up the rest from reference TRBV9 and TRBJ1-1 gives the full variable domain: DSGVTQTPKHLITATGQRVTLRCSPRSGDLSVYWYQQSLDQGLQFLIQYYNGEERAKGNILERFSAQQFPDLHSELNLSSLELGDSALYFCASSVVSQFTEAFFGQGTRLTVV.

The J gene is TRBJ1-2, the V gene TRBV7-8; maybe TRBD1 (5 bases). Germline V gene data show CDR1 as SGHVS and CDR2 as FQNEAQ. This CDR3 spans 16 amino acids. V was pared by 7 bases and J by 7 bases, with 25 bases between. This CDR3 is CASTPRRGSPGGGYTF. The DNA for the CDR3 is TGTGCCAGCACCCCAAGAAGGGGTTCACCGGGAGGTGGCTACACCTTC.

This chain connects TRBV25-1 to TRBJ2-1; TRBD2 matches at 7 bases. The V segment lost 6 bases and the J segment 0 bases; nucleotides outside the gene matches: 5. CDR1 MGHDK and CDR2 SYGVNS come from the germline V gene. This CDR3 comprises 15 residues. DNA for the CDR3: TGTGCCAGCAGGGGCGGGAGTAACTCCTACAATGAGCAGTTCTTC. Residues: CASRGGSNSYNEQFF.

The J gene is TRBJ1-2, the V gene TRBV6-2 or TRBV6-3, with D possibly TRBD1 on 5 matching bases. V gave up 4 bases and J gave up 2 bases, with 5 bases separating them. CDR3 size: 12 residues. Germline CDR1 MNHEY, CDR2 SVGEGT. The CDR3: CASSWTNYGYTF. CDR3 bases: TGTGCCAGCAGTTGGACAAACTATGGCTACACCTTC.

The V gene is TRBV11-3, the J gene TRBJ2-3; possible D gene TRBD2, 5 bases. Germline values: CDR1 SGHNT, CDR2 YENEEA. Trimming stripped 5 bases from V and 4 bases from J, with 10 bases between. The length of the CDR3 is 13 residues. CDR3 DNA sequence: TGTGCCAGCAGCCCGAGGGATTCAGATACGCAGTATTTT. Amino acid sequence: CASSPRDSDTQYF.

The rearrangement joins TRBV5-1 to TRBJ1-2, with 12 nucleotides matching TRBD1. Germline assignment: CDR1 SGHRS and CDR2 YFSETQ. V trimming: 4 bases; J trimming: 5 bases; junction bases outside the gene matches: 6. The CDR3 contains 15 residues. CDR3 sequence (DNA): TGCGCCAGCAGCGTCCCGGGACAGGGGGCATATGGCTACACCTTC. This sequence encodes CASSVPGQGAYGYTF.

The rearrangement uses TRBV21-1 and TRBJ1-1; the D call of TRBD1 is as the table states it, not checked on the DNA. TRBV21-1 is a pseudogene locus. CDR3 length equals 14 residues. CDR3 in amino acids: CASSKVSENTEAFF. The CDR3 DNA is TGTGCCAGCAGCAAAGTTTCAGAGAACACTGAAGCTTTCTTT.

The chain employs TRBV5-6 and TRBJ2-1; 7 positions agree with TRBD2. Germline loops: CDR1 SGHDT, CDR2 YYEEEE. The ends lost 2 bases at V and 13 bases at J; junction bases unmatched: 6. The CDR3 spans 12 residues. CDR3 bases: TGTGCCAGCAGCTTTGGAGGGACTATCCAGTTCTTC. The encoded protein is CASSFGGTIQFF.

This chain uses TRBV6-2 or TRBV6-3 with TRBJ2-1; 8 bases agree with TRBD2. V trimming: 5 bases; J trimming: 6 bases; junction bases outside the gene matches: 3. Germline V gives CDR1 MNHEY, CDR2 SVGEGT. This CDR3 is 13 amino acids long. CDR3 DNA sequence: TGTGCCAGCAGTAGCGGGAGATTCAATGAGCAGTTCTTC. It specifies CASSSGRFNEQFF.

The chain uses TRBV5-4 and TRBJ1-4, with 11 bases fitting TRBD1. V was pared by 0 bases and J by 7 bases, with 5 bases of the junction left unmatched. CDR3 size: 16 residues. Germline CDR1 reads SGHNT; CDR2 reads YYREEE (reference sequence). Here the CDR3 reads CASSLAGGQGGEKLFF. The CDR3 DNA follows: TGTGCCAGCAGCTTGGCCGGGGGACAGGGGGGTGAAAAACTGTTTTTT. Combining the CDR3 with reference TRBV5-4 and TRBJ1-4 gives the whole variable domain ETGVTQSPTHLIKTRGQQVTLRCSSQSGHNTVSWYQQALGQGPQFIFQYYREEENGRGNFPPRFSGLQFPNYSSELNVNALELDDSALYLCASSLAGGQGGEKLFFGSGTQLSVL.